Presented here are 26 T cell receptor beta chains from one specimen sequenced in a study of blood T cell repertoires in COVID-19. Clones were read by immunoSEQ multiplex PCR, and TCRdb kept only the in-frame ones, dropping some. This table holds about 130,000 clones, roughly four fifths found once. The sequenced sample consisted of PBMCs or T cells enriched from blood (not recorded which). The receptors stem from a man in his fifties or sixties who had recovered from COVID-19.

The rearrangement joins TRBV4-3 to TRBJ1-5; TRBD1 is a possible D gene (5 bases). This CDR3 is built from 15 residues. The V end was cut by 0 bases, the J end by 3 bases, with 9 bases between. CDR1 is LGHNA and CDR2 is YSLEER in the germline V gene. CDR3 region: CASSQDNRNNQPQHF. CDR3 bases: TGCGCCAGCAGCCAAGATAACAGGAACAATCAGCCCCAGCATTTT.

The V call is TRBV18, the J call TRBJ2-1; 12 bases are shared with TRBD2. Germline V gene lookup returns CDR1 KGHSH and CDR2 LQKENI. The ends lost 3 bases at V and 8 bases at J; junction bases unmatched: 14. This CDR3 contains 18 residues. CDR3 amino acids: CASSPVPLLLAGGHEQFF. As DNA, the CDR3 is TGTGCCAGCTCACCGGTCCCCCTCCTCCTAGCGGGGGGGCATGAGCAGTTCTTC. Filled out from reference TRBV18 and TRBJ2-1, the complete variable domain reads NAGVMQNPRHLVRRRGQEARLRCSPMKGHSHVYWYRQLPEEGLKFMVYLQKENIIDESGMPKERFSAEFPKEGPSILRIQQVVRGDSAAYFCASSPVPLLLAGGHEQFFGPGTRLTVL.

The gene calls are TRBV19 and TRBJ1-1, with 8 nucleotides matching TRBD1. J was trimmed by 4 bases and V by 4 bases; bases with no gene match: 11. The germline V gene encodes CDR1 LNHDA and CDR2 SQIVND (reference sequence). The CDR3 consists of 16 residues. This chain's CDR3 is CASSRGRTGTLTEAFF. The CDR3 bases are TGTGCCAGTAGTAGGGGCCGGACAGGGACCCTCACTGAAGCTTTCTTT.

The table lists this clone with a few counts. This chain uses TRBV11-3 with TRBJ1-1; 7 bases are a match to TRBD1. The junction had 3 bases not matched to a gene; V was cut back by 1 base and J by 1 base. The CDR3 covers 15 residues. The germline gives CDR1 SGHNT, CDR2 YENEEA. CDR3 in DNA: TGTGCCAGCAGCTTAGGGGGACAGACGAACACTGAAGCTTTCTTT. It codes for CASSLGGQTNTEAFF.

This chain links TRBV9 with TRBJ2-1, with 9 bases identical to TRBD2. Germline V CDR1 and CDR2: SGDLS, YYNGEE. CDR3 size: 16 residues. V dropped 4 bases and J dropped 0; count of bases not matched to a gene: 5. This CDR3 reads CASSQRGDSSYNEQFF. CDR3 DNA: TGTGCCAGCAGCCAGCGGGGGGATAGCTCCTACAATGAGCAGTTCTTC.

V usage is TRBV2 and J usage is TRBJ2-1; a weak D match, TRBD1 (6 bases). Per the germline V gene, CDR1 is SNHLY and CDR2 is FYNNEI. V lost 4 bases to trimming and J lost 6 bases, with 13 bases between them. The CDR3 is 14 residues long. CDR3 loop: CASSGGLGGNEQFF. The CDR3 DNA is TGTGCCAGCAGTGGGGGGCTAGGTGGCAATGAGCAGTTCTTC.

This clone came up once. This chain uses TRBV5-6 with TRBJ1-4, with 12 bases matching TRBD1. The J segment lost 6 bases and the V segment lost 3 bases, leaving 3 bases of the junction unmatched. Germline CDR1 is SGHDT and CDR2 is YYEEEE. The CDR3 has 15 amino acids. The CDR3: CASSSGQGADEKLFF. CDR3 nucleotides: TGTGCCAGCAGCTCGGGACAGGGGGCGGATGAAAAACTGTTTTTT. Full variable domain (missing parts from reference TRBV5-6 and TRBJ1-4): DAGVTQSPTHLIKTRGQQVTLRCSPKSGHDTVSWYQQALGQGPQFIFQYYEEEERQRGNFPDRFSGHQFPNYSSELNVNALLLGDSALYLCASSSGQGADEKLFFGSGTQLSVL.

This clone appeared once. The rearrangement joins TRBV4-1 to TRBJ2-7; D is possibly TRBD1 (6 bases). Germline lookup yields CDR1 MGHRA and CDR2 YSYEKL. CDR3 length equals 14 residues. Trimming cost V 4 bases and J 1 base, with 11 bases left between them. Written as DNA, the CDR3 is TGCGCCAGCAGCCCAGGGGACAAGTCCTACGAGCAGTACTTC. It codes for CASSPGDKSYEQYF.

V gene TRBV28 combines with J gene TRBJ2-5; TRBD2 matches 11 bases. Germline CDR1 is MDHEN and CDR2 is SYDVKM. With 8 bases clipped from V and 0 bases from J, the junction kept 2 bases outside the gene matches. The CDR3 length is 14 residues. The CDR3 DNA follows: TGTGCCAGCGCTAGCGGGGGGTACCAAGAGACCCAGTACTTC. Translated, it gives CASASGGYQETQYF.

The J gene is TRBJ1-1, the V gene TRBV9; D may be TRBD1 (5 bases). CDR3 length: 16 amino acids. Trimming cost V 0 bases and J 5 bases, with 17 bases left between them. Per the germline V gene, CDR1 is SGDLS and CDR2 is YYNGEE. CDR3 in amino acids: CASSVGRSGGETEAFF. DNA for the CDR3: TGTGCCAGCAGCGTAGGGAGGTCGGGGGGGGAAACTGAAGCTTTCTTT.

The chain uses TRBV7-9 and TRBJ1-4, with 11 nucleotides matching TRBD1. Losses at the gene ends were 7 bases for V and 8 bases for J; bases not matched to a gene: 6. From germline, CDR1 is SEHNR and CDR2 FQNEAQ (reference sequence). There are 14 residues in the CDR3. CDR3 amino acids: CASTRDRGGEKLFF. CDR3 bases: TGTGCCAGCACCCGGGACAGGGGGGGAGAAAAACTGTTTTTT.

The V gene is TRBV4-3, the J gene TRBJ1-1; 7 bases match TRBD1. The CDR3 is 13 residues long. Trimming removed 0 bases from V and 6 bases from J; junction bases left unmatched: 1. Per the germline V gene, CDR1 is LGHNA and CDR2 is YSLEER. Here the CDR3 reads CASSQDTGAEAFF. In DNA form, the CDR3 reads TGCGCCAGCAGCCAAGATACAGGGGCTGAAGCTTTCTTT.

The chain links TRBV7-9 to TRBJ1-1, with TRBD1 identical over 7 bases. Germline trimming cut 11 bases from V and 11 bases from J; bases unmatched to any gene: 23. CDR3 length equals 15 residues. Per the germline V gene, CDR1 is SEHNR and CDR2 is FQNEAQ (reference sequence). The CDR3: CAGGEGATAHLGAFF. CDR3 DNA: TGTGCCGGTGGAGAGGGGGCGACGGCCCATTTGGGGGCTTTCTTT.

CDR3 region: CASSWTAATEAFF. Here the CDR3 DNA reads TGTGCCAGCAGCTGGACAGCGGCCACTGAAGCTTTCTTT. The chain is built from TRBV7-3 and TRBJ1-1, with a weak D call TRBD1 (6 bases). V was shortened by 4 bases and J by 4 bases, with 10 bases between the two germline ends. The germline CDR1 and CDR2 sequences are SGHTA and FQGTGA. The CDR3 is 13 amino acids.

The rearrangement links TRBV29-1 to TRBJ1-1, with a weak D call TRBD1 (6 bases). Trimming cost V 1 base and J 3 bases, with 15 bases left between them. Germline CDR1 and CDR2: SQVTM and ANQGSEA. The CDR3 is 15 amino acids. DNA of the CDR3: TGCAGCGTTGAAGGCCCCCAGGGGAAAGACACTGAAGCTTTCTTT. Protein: CSVEGPQGKDTEAFF.

The V gene is TRBV5-4, the J gene TRBJ2-6, with 8 bases identical to TRBD1. The CDR3 is 18 amino acids. After removal of 3 bases from V and 1 base from J, the junction contained 9 bases not matched to a gene. Germline V CDR1 and CDR2: SGHNT, YYREEE (reference sequence). The CDR3 is CASSWKNTGGSGANVLTF. The CDR3 DNA sequence: TGTGCCAGCAGCTGGAAGAACACAGGGGGTTCTGGGGCCAACGTCCTGACTTTC.

This clone was observed a few times. The chain has TRBV5-8 and TRBJ1-6, with 8 bases that match TRBD1. The CDR3 loop spans 14 amino acids. Germline CDR1 reads SGHTS; CDR2 reads YDEGEE. V lost 7 bases, J lost 4 bases, and 4 bases stayed unmatched. The CDR3 bases are TGTGCCAGCCGAAGACAGGGGTATAATTCACCCCTCCACTTT. This encodes CASRRQGYNSPLHF.

V usage is TRBV18 and J usage is TRBJ1-6; D gene unclear. CDR1 is KGHSH, CDR2 LQKENI, per germline. This CDR3 has 13 amino acids. The V end was cut by 3 bases, the J end by 8 bases, with 8 bases between. The CDR3 nucleotides read TGTGCCAGCTCACCGGAGACTTATTCACCCCTCCACTTT. Protein sequence: CASSPETYSPLHF.

V gene TRBV28 combines with J gene TRBJ2-6, with TRBD1 as a possible D gene (5 bases). V lost 4 bases and J lost 0, with 16 bases in between. Germline CDR1 MDHEN, CDR2 SYDVKM. This CDR3 comprises 18 residues. CDR3 loop: CASSSWTHRSSGANVLTF. The CDR3 DNA reads TGTGCCAGCAGTTCTTGGACACATCGCAGCTCTGGGGCCAACGTCCTGACTTTC.

This clone occurred a few times. V and J are TRBV6-2 or TRBV6-3 and TRBJ1-5; 7 nucleotides agree with TRBD1. The V and J ends lost 0 bases and 4 bases, in that order; junction bases with no gene match: 9. Germline CDR1 is MNHEY and CDR2 is SVGEGT. The CDR3 totals 17 residues. CDR3 in amino acids: CASSYSFSNRGNQPQHF. CDR3 nucleotide sequence: TGTGCCAGCAGTTACTCGTTCTCCAACAGGGGTAATCAGCCCCAGCATTTT.

The CDR3 nucleotides are TGTGCCAGCAGTTACGGCCCGTGGGGCCTTAATGAAAAACTGTTTTTT. It specifies CASSYGPWGLNEKLFF. The chain employs TRBV6-2 or TRBV6-3 and TRBJ1-4; possibly TRBD1 for D (5 bases). The CDR3 loop spans 16 amino acids. V dropped 2 bases and J dropped 4 bases, with 14 bases sitting between them. Per the germline V gene, CDR1 is MNHEY and CDR2 is SVGEGT.

The chain couples TRBV4-2 to TRBJ2-3; 8 nucleotides align to TRBD2. Germline V gene lookup returns CDR1 LGHNA and CDR2 YNFKEQ. Losses at the gene ends were 6 bases for V and 0 bases for J; bases not matched to a gene: 11. This CDR3 has 17 amino acids. The chain's CDR3 is CASRPREGTTSTDTQYF. CDR3 DNA: TGTGCCAGCAGACCCCGGGAGGGAACTACTAGCACAGATACGCAGTATTTT.

The chain combines TRBV5-1 with TRBJ2-3; 7 nucleotides agree with TRBD1. Germline trimming cut 4 bases from V and 2 bases from J; bases unmatched to any gene: 4. Germline values: CDR1 SGHRS, CDR2 YFSETQ. This CDR3 is 14 amino acids long. The CDR3 sequence: CASSMGQNTDTQYF. CDR3 nucleotide sequence: TGCGCCAGCAGCATGGGACAGAACACAGATACGCAGTATTTT.

The V gene is TRBV5-1, the J gene TRBJ2-1, with 8 bases aligning to TRBD2. Germline V CDR1 and CDR2: SGHRS, YFSETQ. With V trimmed by 4 bases and J by 5 bases, 5 bases remained unmatched. The CDR3 contains 14 residues. CDR3 sequence reads: CASSGGLAHNEQFF. CDR3 bases: TGCGCCAGCAGCGGAGGACTAGCCCACAATGAGCAGTTCTTC.

This clone was seen a handful of times. The gene calls are TRBV7-2 and TRBJ1-5, with 9 bases fitting TRBD1. Germline CDR1 and CDR2: SGHTA and FQGNSA. V dropped 3 bases and J dropped 7; count of bases not matched to a gene: 7. This CDR3 region has 15 residues. The CDR3 nucleotides read TGTGCCAGCAGCTTCCGGGACAGGGCCGTCCAGCCCCAGCATTTT. The encoded protein is CASSFRDRAVQPQHF.

This clone came up a few times. This chain connects TRBV7-3 to TRBJ2-2; D may be TRBD1 (5 bases). V was shortened by 3 bases and J by 3 bases, with 5 bases between the two germline ends. CDR3 length equals 13 residues. Germline V lookup: CDR1 SGHTA, CDR2 FQGTGA. This CDR3 reads CASSLGHTGELFF. CDR3 coding DNA: TGTGCCAGCAGCTTGGGGCACACCGGGGAGCTGTTTTTT.